This T cell receptor (beta chain) was identified in a study of control samples from healthy donors and cancer patients. Assay used: immunoSEQ multiplex PCR; TCRdb lists only in-frame clones, some missing. Among roughly 130,000 clones listed, over 85% were seen once. This CDR3 has 15 amino acids. Germline lookup yields CDR1 SGHNT and CDR2 YYREEE (reference sequence). Between the trimmed V and J ends, which lost 3 bases and 1 base, there was a span of 11 bases. The specimen was blood. The TCR sequence derives from a man under 40 in good health. This chain uses TRBV5-4 with TRBJ2-4; D may be TRBD1 (6 bases). The CDR3 here is CASSSQGMAKNIQYF. CDR3 nucleotide sequence: TGTGCCAGCAGCTCACAGGGAATGGCCAAAAACATTCAGTACTTC. Looking up the rest from reference TRBV5-4 and TRBJ2-4 gives the full variable domain: ETGVTQSPTHLIKTRGQQVTLRCSSQSGHNTVSWYQQALGQGPQFIFQYYREEENGRGNFPPRFSGLQFPNYSSELNVNALELDDSALYLCASSSQGMAKNIQYFGAGTRLSVL.